The 9 T cell receptor beta chains below were found in one sample sequenced in a study of T cells in Graves' hyperthyroidism and ophthalmopathy. What was amplified from RNA transcripts were TCR beta CDR3 regions. TCR CDR3 regions were first amplified by RT-PCR with HTBI primers. TCRdb re-called the multiplex PCR reads with MiXCR, one entry per CDR3 protein. The profile shows about 380,000 distinct CDR3 sequences, around 14% of them singletons. The sample comprised blood. The receptors derive from a woman aged 60-75 years with Graves' hyperthyroidism.

This clonotype was observed at least ten times. The V and J genes are TRBV29-1 and TRBJ1-5, with unresolved D. This CDR3 contains 14 residues. Germline CDR1 is SQVTM and CDR2 is ANQGSEA. V was cut by 4 bases and J by 7 bases, with 17 bases left in between. The CDR3 nucleotides read TGCAGCGTTGGAGGGAATGGGGAGGGACAGCCCCAGCATTTT. It encodes CSVGGNGEGQPQHF.

Remarks on this clonotype: An end of the junction does not agree with germline; a read error may underlie this. The chain carries TRBV5-1 and TRBJ2-1; D is undetermined. CDR3 size: 15 residues. Germline V gene sequence: CDR1 SGHRS, CDR2 YFSETQ. The CDR3 DNA reads TGTGCCAGCAGCTTGGGTCCTCCTGCAGGCAGGGAGCAGTTCTTC. Translation gives CASSLGPPAGREQFF. The full variable domain, completed using reference TRBV5-1 and TRBJ2-1, is KAGVTQTPRYLIKTRGQQVTLSCSPISGHRSVSWYQQTPGQGLQFLFEYFSETQRNKGNFPGRFSGRQFSNSRSEMNVSTLELGDSALYLCASSLGPPAGREQFFGPGTRLTVL.

This clonotype was detected ten times or more. The V gene is TRBV11-2, the J gene TRBJ2-3; 10 positions match TRBD2. Losses at the gene ends were 2 bases for V and 3 bases for J; bases not matched to a gene: 5. The CDR3 is 16 residues long. From germline, CDR1 is SGHAT and CDR2 FQNNGV. The CDR3 spells CASSLRVAGGTDTQYF. The DNA of the CDR3 is TGTGCCAGCAGCTTAAGAGTAGCGGGAGGAACAGATACGCAGTATTTT.

Of note for this clonotype: It may be a read error: a sequence one base away is much more abundant. The chain is built from TRBV12-5 and TRBJ2-7; TRBD2 agrees at 9 bases. The germline gives CDR1 LGHNT, CDR2 FRNRAP. This CDR3 has 15 residues. V was clipped by 7 bases and J by 2 bases; unmatched bases: 9. In DNA form, the CDR3 reads TGTGCTAGTGCTACGGGCGGGAGGGCCACCTACGAGCAGTACTTC. It yields the protein CASATGGRATYEQYF.

This clonotype was detected ten times or more. V is TRBV11-3 and J is TRBJ1-2, with a tentative D call TRBD1 (6 bases). In germline, CDR1 is SGHNT, CDR2 YENEEA. Trimming removed 1 base at V and 1 base at J, with 13 bases between. The CDR3 loop spans 16 amino acids. The CDR3 DNA is TGTGCCAGCAGCTTAGTCCGGGACACCCTTAACTATGGCTACACCTTC. Protein product: CASSLVRDTLNYGYTF.

The gene calls are TRBV7-2 and TRBJ2-7, with 9 bases lining up with TRBD1. Germline V gene data show CDR1 as SGHTA and CDR2 as FQGNSA. The CDR3 runs 15 residues. The V and J ends lost 5 bases and 4 bases, in that order; junction bases with no gene match: 9. This chain's CDR3 is CASSRGQGPVYEQYF. The CDR3 DNA sequence: TGTGCCAGCAGCCGGGGACAGGGACCGGTATACGAGCAGTACTTC.

This clonotype occurred many times. This chain joins TRBV10-3 and TRBJ1-5; D is ambiguous. The germline V gene encodes CDR1 ENHRY and CDR2 SYGVKD. The CDR3 consists of 14 residues. Deletions cut 3 bases from V and 0 bases from J, with 6 bases between. The CDR3 loop reads CAISDTDSNQPQHF. Written as DNA, the CDR3 is TGTGCCATCAGTGACACCGATAGCAATCAGCCCCAGCATTTT.

This clonotype was seen repeatedly, ten times or more. The chain combines TRBV5-8 with TRBJ2-7; D is uncertain. Between the trimmed V and J ends, which lost 4 bases and 5 bases, there was a span of 10 bases. Germline CDR1 SGHTS, CDR2 YDEGEE. This CDR3 contains 12 residues. The CDR3, as DNA: TGTGCCAGCAGCCTTTGGGCCGACGAGCAGTACTTC. Protein sequence: CASSLWADEQYF. The entire variable domain, with the rest obtained from reference TRBV5-8 and TRBJ2-7, is as follows: EAGVTQSPTHLIKTRGQQATLRCSPISGHTSVYWYQQALGLGLQFLLWYDEGEERNRGNFPPRFSGRQFPNYSSELNVNALELEDSALYLCASSLWADEQYFGPGTRLTVT.

This clonotype has a count of ten or more. This chain joins TRBV7-6 and TRBJ2-3; D tentatively fits TRBD1 or TRBD2 (5 bases each). Trimming shortened V by 2 bases and J by 0 bases, and 15 bases separated the two germline ends. Germline lookup yields CDR1 SGHVS and CDR2 FNYEAQ. The CDR3 spans 17 residues. CDR3 DNA: TGTGCCAGCAGCTTACCCAGGGACGGATCTAGCACAGATACGCAGTATTTT. Its translation is CASSLPRDGSSTDTQYF.